The rows below give T cell receptor beta chains drawn from one sample of a study of T cell responses to AZD1222 COVID-19 vaccine. TCRdb keeps only in-frame clones here, not all; method: immunoSEQ multiplex PCR. The data contain approximately 150,000 clones, around 93% of them singletons. The sequencing used peripheral blood, collected on day 0 of AZD1222 vaccination. The source of these receptors is an adult in good health. CDR3s include the opening cysteine and the closing phenylalanine or tryptophan. Each record gives: D gene, J gene, V gene, clone size, CDR3 length, CDR3 protein, CDR3 DNA. A D gene is named only where the DNA matches it firmly. A clone size is listed for some rows: how often the clone was seen (once, few, many), or a class if it is expanded.

D: .; J: TRBJ1-2; V: TRBV11-2; size: .; length: 15; CDR3: CASRSTTGRSYGYTF; DNA: TGTGCCAGCAGATCCACCACAGGGAGGTCCTATGGCTACACCTTC
D: .; J: TRBJ1-2; V: TRBV12-3/TRBV12-4; size: .; length: 13; CDR3: CASSLRQFYGYTF; DNA: TGTGCCAGCAGTTTGAGGCAGTTCTATGGCTACACCTTC
D: TRBD1; J: TRBJ2-4; V: TRBV11-3; size: .; length: 14; CDR3: CASSAPGQRNIQYF; DNA: TGTGCCAGCAGCGCCCCGGGACAGCGAAACATTCAGTACTTC
D: .; J: TRBJ2-7; V: TRBV6-2/TRBV6-3; size: once; length: 12; CDR3: CASSYPEGEQYF; DNA: TGTGCCAGCAGTTACCCAGAGGGCGAGCAGTACTTC
D: TRBD2; J: TRBJ2-1; V: TRBV7-9; size: .; length: 15; CDR3: CASSPPLGLANEQFF; DNA: TGTGCCAGCAGCCCCCCCCTAGGACTAGCGAATGAGCAGTTCTTC
D: .; J: TRBJ2-7; V: TRBV6-1; size: .; length: 11; CDR3: CASSEPRSQYF; DNA: TGTGCCAGCAGTGAACCACGTAGTCAATACTTC
D: TRBD2; J: TRBJ2-1; V: TRBV7-2; size: .; length: 16; CDR3: CASSPRTSGTYNEQFF; DNA: TGTGCCAGCAGCCCCCGGACTAGCGGGACCTACAATGAGCAGTTCTTC
D: TRBD2; J: TRBJ2-1; V: TRBV29-1; size: .; length: 13; CDR3: CSVSRLASNEQFF; DNA: TGCAGCGTTTCTAGACTAGCTTCGAATGAGCAGTTCTTC
D: .; J: TRBJ2-3; V: TRBV30; size: .; length: 13; CDR3: CAWSRLVADTQYF; DNA: TGTGCCTGGAGCAGGTTAGTGGCAGATACGCAGTATTTT
D: TRBD1; J: TRBJ1-2; V: TRBV7-2; size: .; length: 17; CDR3: CASSLGGSDRGLYGYTF; DNA: TGTGCCAGCAGCTTAGGCGGGTCAGACAGGGGATTATATGGCTACACCTTC
D: .; J: TRBJ2-1; V: TRBV5-1; size: .; length: 12; CDR3: CASSPPHNEQFF; DNA: TGCGCCAGCAGCCCCCCCCACAATGAGCAGTTCTTC
D: TRBD2; J: TRBJ2-1; V: TRBV9; size: .; length: 15; CDR3: CASSVLASGYNEQFF; DNA: TGTGCCAGCAGCGTATTGGCTAGCGGTTACAATGAGCAGTTCTTC
D: TRBD1; J: TRBJ1-1; V: TRBV18; size: .; length: 13; CDR3: CASSPAQGREAFF; DNA: TGTGCCAGCTCACCGGCACAGGGGAGAGAAGCTTTCTTT
D: .; J: TRBJ1-1; V: TRBV27; size: few; length: 15; CDR3: CASSPVGALNTEAFF; DNA: TGTGCCAGCAGTCCCGTCGGGGCGTTGAACACTGAAGCTTTCTTT
D: .; J: TRBJ1-5; V: TRBV5-5; size: once; length: 14; CDR3: CASSSGTTNQPQHF; DNA: TGTGCCAGCAGCTCGGGGACAACGAATCAGCCCCAGCATTTT
D: TRBD2; J: TRBJ2-5; V: TRBV6-5; size: .; length: 15; CDR3: CASRARLAGQETQYF; DNA: TGTGCCAGCAGGGCCAGACTAGCGGGACAAGAGACCCAGTACTTC
D: .; J: TRBJ1-5; V: TRBV9; size: .; length: 14; CDR3: CASSTSGNNQPQHF; DNA: TGTGCCAGCAGCACTTCGGGGAACAATCAGCCCCAGCATTTT
D: TRBD2; J: TRBJ2-7; V: TRBV7-2; size: .; length: 14; CDR3: CASSENLAGGLQYF; DNA: TGTGCCAGCAGCGAAAATCTAGCGGGAGGGTTGCAGTACTTC
D: .; J: TRBJ2-5; V: TRBV30; size: .; length: 15; CDR3: CAWSVGLHEGETQYF; DNA: TGTGCCTGGAGTGTAGGCCTACATGAGGGAGAGACCCAGTACTTC
D: .; J: TRBJ2-1; V: TRBV2; size: few; length: 14; CDR3: CASRRDNRYNEQFF; DNA: TGTGCCAGCCGCCGGGACAATAGATACAATGAGCAGTTCTTC
D: .; J: TRBJ1-2; V: TRBV6-4; size: .; length: 15; CDR3: CASSSTGTGNYGYTF; DNA: TGTGCCAGCAGTTCAACCGGGACGGGCAACTATGGCTACACCTTC
D: .; J: TRBJ2-1; V: TRBV4-1; size: .; length: 14; CDR3: CASSHGISYNEQFF; DNA: TGCGCCAGCAGCCACGGGATCTCCTACAATGAGCAGTTCTTC